The clone carrying this TCR beta chain was picked up many times. Its target is not known. The CDR3 is made up of 14 amino acids. Trimming took off 5 bases at V and 11 bases at J, with 24 bases between the two ends. CDR1 is SQVTM and CDR2 is ANQGSEA in the germline V gene. Previously, flow cytometry had revealed CD8+CD57+ cell expansion in the patients chosen for sequencing. The data belong to a study of CD8+CD57+ T cells in acquired aplastic anemia. Regarding the study as a whole: Almost 30 CD8+ CDR3 sequences occurred in both the patients and the controls.

Profiling of TCR beta VDJ combinations and CDR3 sequences used genomic DNA as template. Each CDR3 protein gets one entry after TCRdb re-called the reads with MiXCR. The sample has some 200,000 distinct CDR3 sequences, just under 50% seen once; the top ten hold about 9.7%. The TCR was taken from a human donor with aplastic anemia. The sample consisted of sorted CD4+, CD8+, or CD8+CD57+ T cells (not recorded which) from PBMCs. The chain recombines TRBV29-1 with TRBJ1-1; perhaps TRBD1 as D (6 bases). The DNA of the CDR3 is TGCAGCGTTAATGCCGGGACAACCCCCGTTTCTGCTTTCTTT. This translates into CSVNAGTTPVSAFF. The entire variable domain, with the rest obtained from reference TRBV29-1 and TRBJ1-1, is as follows: SAVISQKPSRDICQRGTSLTIQCQVDSQVTMMFWYRQQPGQSLTLIATANQGSEATYESGFVIDKFPISRPNLTFSTLTVSNMSPEDSSIYLCSVNAGTTPVSAFFGQGTRLTVV.